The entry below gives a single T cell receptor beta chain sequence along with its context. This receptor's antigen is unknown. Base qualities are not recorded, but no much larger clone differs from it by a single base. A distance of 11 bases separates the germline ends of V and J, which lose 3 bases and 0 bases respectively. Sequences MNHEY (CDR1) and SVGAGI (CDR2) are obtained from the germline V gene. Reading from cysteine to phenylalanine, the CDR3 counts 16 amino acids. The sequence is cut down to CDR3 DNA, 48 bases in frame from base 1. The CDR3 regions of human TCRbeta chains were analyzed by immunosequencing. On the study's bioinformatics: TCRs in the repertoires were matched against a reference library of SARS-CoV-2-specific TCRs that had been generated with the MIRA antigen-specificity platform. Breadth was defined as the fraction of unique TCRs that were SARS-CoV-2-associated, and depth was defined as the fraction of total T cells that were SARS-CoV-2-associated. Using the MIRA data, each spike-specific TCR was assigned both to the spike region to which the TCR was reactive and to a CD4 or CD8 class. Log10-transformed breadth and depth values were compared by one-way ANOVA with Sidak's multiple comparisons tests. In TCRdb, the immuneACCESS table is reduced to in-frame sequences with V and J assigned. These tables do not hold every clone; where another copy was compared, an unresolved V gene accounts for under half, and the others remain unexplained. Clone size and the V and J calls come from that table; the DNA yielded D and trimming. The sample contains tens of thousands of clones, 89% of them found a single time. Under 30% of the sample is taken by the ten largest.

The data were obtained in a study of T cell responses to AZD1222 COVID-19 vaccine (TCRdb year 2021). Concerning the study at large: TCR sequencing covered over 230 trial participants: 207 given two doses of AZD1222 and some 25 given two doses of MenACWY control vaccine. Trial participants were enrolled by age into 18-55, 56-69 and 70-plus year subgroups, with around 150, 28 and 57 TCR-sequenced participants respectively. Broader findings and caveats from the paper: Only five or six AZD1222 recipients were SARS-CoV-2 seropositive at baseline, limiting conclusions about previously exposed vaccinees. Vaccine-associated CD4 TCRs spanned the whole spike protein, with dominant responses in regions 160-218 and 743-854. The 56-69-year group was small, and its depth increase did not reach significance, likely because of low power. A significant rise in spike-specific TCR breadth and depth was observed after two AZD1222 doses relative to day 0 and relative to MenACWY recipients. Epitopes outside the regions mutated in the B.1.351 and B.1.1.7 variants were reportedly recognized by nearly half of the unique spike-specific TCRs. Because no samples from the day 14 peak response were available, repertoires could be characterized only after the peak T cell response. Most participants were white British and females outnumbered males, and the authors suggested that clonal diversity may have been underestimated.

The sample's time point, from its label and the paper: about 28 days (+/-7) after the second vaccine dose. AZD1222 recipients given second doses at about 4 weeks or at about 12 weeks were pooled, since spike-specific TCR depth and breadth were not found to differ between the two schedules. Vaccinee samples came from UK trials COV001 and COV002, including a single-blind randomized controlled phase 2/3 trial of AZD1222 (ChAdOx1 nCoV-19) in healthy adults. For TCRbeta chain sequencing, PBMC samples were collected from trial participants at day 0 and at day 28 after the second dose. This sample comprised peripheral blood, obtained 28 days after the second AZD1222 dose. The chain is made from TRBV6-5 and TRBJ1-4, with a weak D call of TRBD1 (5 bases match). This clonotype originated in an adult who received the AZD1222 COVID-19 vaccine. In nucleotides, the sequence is TGTGCCAGCAGTTATCTCTTGGGGGCAACTAATGAAAAACTGTTTTTT. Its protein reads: CASSYLLGATNEKLFF.